The entry below gives a single TCR beta chain sequence along with its context. This record comes from a study of blood T cell repertoires in COVID-19. Study background: Both acute and convalescent COVID-19 samples were obtained from the United States, Italy and Spain.

Germline V CDR1 and CDR2: SGHAT, FQNNGV. V shed 3 bases, J shed 4 bases, and the junction held 9 bases outside the gene matches. This CDR3 comprises 17 residues. Assay used: immunoSEQ multiplex PCR; TCRdb lists only in-frame clones, some missing. The repertoire holds around 81,000 clones, roughly four fifths seen once, with approximately 7.3% in the top ten. The chain recombines TRBV11-2 with TRBJ1-6, with 7 bases fitting TRBD1. The receptor was derived from a human donor in a cohort sampled during active COVID-19. The sequencing input was peripheral blood. The CDR3 region is CASSFRDSRSYNSPLHF. DNA of the CDR3: TGTGCCAGCAGCTTCCGGGACAGTAGATCTTATAATTCACCCCTCCACTTT.